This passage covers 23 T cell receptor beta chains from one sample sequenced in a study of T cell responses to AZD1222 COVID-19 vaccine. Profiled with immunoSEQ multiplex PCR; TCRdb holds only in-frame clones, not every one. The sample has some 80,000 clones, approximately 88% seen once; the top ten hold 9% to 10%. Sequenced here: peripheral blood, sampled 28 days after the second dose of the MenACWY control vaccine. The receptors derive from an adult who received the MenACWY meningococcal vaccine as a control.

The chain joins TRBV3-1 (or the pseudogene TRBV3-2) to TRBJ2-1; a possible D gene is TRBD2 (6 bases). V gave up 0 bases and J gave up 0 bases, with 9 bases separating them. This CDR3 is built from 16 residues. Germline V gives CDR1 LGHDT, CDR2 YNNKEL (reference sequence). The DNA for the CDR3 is TGTGCCAGCAGCCAAGACCCCGGGAGCTCCTACAATGAGCAGTTCTTC. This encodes CASSQDPGSSYNEQFF.

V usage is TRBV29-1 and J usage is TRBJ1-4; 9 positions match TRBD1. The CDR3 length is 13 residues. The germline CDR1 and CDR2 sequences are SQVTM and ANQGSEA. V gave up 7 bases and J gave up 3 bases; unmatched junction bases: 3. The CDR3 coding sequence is TGCAGCGCCGGGACAGGGTCTAATGAAAAACTGTTTTTT. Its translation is CSAGTGSNEKLFF.

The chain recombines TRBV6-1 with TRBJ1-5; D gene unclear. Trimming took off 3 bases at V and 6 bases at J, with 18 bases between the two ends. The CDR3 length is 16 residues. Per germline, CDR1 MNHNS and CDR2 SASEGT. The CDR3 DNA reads TGTGCCAGCAGTGAGGGGAACGGGCCTTGGGGTCAGCCCCAGCATTTT. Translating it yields CASSEGNGPWGQPQHF.

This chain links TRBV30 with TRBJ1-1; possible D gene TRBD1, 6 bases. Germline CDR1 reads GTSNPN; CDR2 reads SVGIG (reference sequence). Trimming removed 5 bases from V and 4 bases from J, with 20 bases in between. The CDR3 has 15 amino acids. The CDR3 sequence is CAWSKGGGRGTEAFF. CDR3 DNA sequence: TGTGCCTGGTCCAAGGGGGGGGGCCGAGGCACTGAAGCTTTCTTT.

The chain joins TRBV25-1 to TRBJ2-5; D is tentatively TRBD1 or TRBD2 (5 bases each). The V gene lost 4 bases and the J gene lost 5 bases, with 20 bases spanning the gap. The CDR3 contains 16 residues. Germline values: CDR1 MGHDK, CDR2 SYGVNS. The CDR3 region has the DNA TGTGCCAGCAGTGGGGGGTCCCAGCCCCAGGTGGAGACCCAGTACTTC. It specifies CASSGGSQPQVETQYF.

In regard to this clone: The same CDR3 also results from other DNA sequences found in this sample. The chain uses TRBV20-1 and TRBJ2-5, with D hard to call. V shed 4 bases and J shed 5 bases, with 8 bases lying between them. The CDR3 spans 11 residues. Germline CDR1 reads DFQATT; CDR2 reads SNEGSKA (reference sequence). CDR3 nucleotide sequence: TGCAGTGCTATCTTAGGGGAGACCCAGTACTTC. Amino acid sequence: CSAILGETQYF.

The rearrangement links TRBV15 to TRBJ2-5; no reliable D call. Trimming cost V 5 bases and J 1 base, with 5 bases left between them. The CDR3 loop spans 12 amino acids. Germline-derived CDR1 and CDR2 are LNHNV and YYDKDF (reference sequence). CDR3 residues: CATSGSQETQYF. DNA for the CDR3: TGTGCCACCAGCGGCAGCCAAGAGACCCAGTACTTC.

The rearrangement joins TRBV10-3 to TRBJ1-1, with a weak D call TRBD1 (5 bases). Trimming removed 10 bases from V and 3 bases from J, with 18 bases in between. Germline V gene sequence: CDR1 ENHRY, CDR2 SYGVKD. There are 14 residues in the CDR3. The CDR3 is CATTGQGRDTEAFF. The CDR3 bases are TGTGCCACGACCGGGCAGGGTAGAGACACTGAAGCTTTCTTT.

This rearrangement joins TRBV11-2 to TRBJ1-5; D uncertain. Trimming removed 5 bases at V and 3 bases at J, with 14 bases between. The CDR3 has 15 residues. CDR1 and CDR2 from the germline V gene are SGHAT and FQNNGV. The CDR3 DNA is TGTGCCAGCAGCCAACTCGCGGGTTCCAATCAGCCCCAGCATTTT. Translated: CASSQLAGSNQPQHF.

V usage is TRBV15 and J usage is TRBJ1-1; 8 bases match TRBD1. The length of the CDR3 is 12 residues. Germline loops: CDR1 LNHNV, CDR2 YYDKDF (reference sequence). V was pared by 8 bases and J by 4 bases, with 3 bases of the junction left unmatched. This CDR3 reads CATSDRGTEAFF. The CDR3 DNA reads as TGTGCCACCTCCGACAGGGGCACTGAAGCTTTCTTT.

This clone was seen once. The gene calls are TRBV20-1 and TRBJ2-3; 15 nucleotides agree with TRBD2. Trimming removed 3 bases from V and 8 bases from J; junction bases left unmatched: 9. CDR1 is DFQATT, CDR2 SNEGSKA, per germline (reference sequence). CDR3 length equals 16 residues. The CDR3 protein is CSASTGLAGGLGTQYF. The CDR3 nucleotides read TGCAGTGCTAGTACTGGACTAGCGGGGGGGCTGGGTACGCAGTATTTT.

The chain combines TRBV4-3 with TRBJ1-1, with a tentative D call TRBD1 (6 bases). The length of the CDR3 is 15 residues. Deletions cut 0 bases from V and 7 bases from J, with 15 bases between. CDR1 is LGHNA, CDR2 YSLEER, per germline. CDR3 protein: CASSQDLDRPYEAFF. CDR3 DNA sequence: TGCGCCAGCAGCCAAGACCTGGACAGACCATATGAAGCTTTCTTT.

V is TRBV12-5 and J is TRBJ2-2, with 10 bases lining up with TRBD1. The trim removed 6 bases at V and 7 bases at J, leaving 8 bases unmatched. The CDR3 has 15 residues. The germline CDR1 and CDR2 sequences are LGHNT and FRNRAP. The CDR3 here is CASGRDRGEVGELFF. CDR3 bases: TGTGCTAGTGGACGGGACAGGGGTGAAGTCGGGGAGCTGTTTTTT.

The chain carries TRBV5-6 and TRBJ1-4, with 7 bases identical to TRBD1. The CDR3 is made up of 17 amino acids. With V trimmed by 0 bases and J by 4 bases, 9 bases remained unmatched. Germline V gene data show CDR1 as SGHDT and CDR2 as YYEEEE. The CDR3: CASSLGPQGPLNEKLFF. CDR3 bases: TGTGCCAGCAGCTTGGGGCCACAGGGGCCACTTAATGAAAAACTGTTTTTT.

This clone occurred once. CDR3 DNA sequence: TGTGCCTGGAGCCTAACAGGGGACACTGAAGCTTTCTTT. Residues: CAWSLTGDTEAFF. The chain joins TRBV30 to TRBJ1-1; 7 positions match TRBD1. J gave up 3 bases and V 3 bases, and 4 bases lay outside the gene matches. The CDR3 sequence is 13 residues long. CDR1 and CDR2 (germline): GTSNPN, SVGIG (reference sequence).

CDR3 residues: CASSPTSGEEETQYF. The CDR3 coding sequence is TGTGCCAGCAGCCCGACTAGCGGGGAAGAAGAGACCCAGTACTTC. The V call is TRBV27, the J call TRBJ2-5, with TRBD2 matching over 11 bases. Germline V gives CDR1 MNHEY, CDR2 SMNVEV (reference sequence). Losses at the gene ends were 6 bases for V and 3 bases for J; bases not matched to a gene: 6. The CDR3 is 15 residues long.

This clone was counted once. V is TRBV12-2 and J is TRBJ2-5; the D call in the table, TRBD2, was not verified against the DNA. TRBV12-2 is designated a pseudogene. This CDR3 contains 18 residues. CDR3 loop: CASRPRGTSGGEQETQYF. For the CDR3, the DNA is TGTGCAAGTCGCCCGCGTGGGACTAGCGGGGGGGAACAAGAGACCCAGTACTTC.

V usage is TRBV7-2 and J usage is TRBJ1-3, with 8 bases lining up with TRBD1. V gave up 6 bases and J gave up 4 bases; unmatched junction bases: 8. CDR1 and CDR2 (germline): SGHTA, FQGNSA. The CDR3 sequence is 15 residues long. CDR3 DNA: TGTGCCAGCAGGATTACAGGGGGGGTAGGAAACACCATATATTTT. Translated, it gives CASRITGGVGNTIYF.

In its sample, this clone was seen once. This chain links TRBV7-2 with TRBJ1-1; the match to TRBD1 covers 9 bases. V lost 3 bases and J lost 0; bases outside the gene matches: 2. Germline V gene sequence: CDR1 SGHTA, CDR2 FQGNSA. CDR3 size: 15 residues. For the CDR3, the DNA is TGTGCCAGCAGCTTTACAGGGGGCGTGAACACTGAAGCTTTCTTT. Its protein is CASSFTGGVNTEAFF.

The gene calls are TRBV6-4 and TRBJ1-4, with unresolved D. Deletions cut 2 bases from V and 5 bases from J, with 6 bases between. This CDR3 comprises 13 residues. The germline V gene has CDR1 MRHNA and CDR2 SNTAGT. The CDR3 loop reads CASSDRVNEKLFF. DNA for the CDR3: TGTGCCAGCAGTGACCGGGTGAATGAAAAACTGTTTTTT.

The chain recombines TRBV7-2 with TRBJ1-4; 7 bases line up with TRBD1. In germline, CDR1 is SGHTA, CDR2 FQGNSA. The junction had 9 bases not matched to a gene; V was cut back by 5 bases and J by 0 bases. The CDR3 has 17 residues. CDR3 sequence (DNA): TGTGCCAGCAGCCTTCGGACAGGAGGGTCAACTAATGAAAAACTGTTTTTT. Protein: CASSLRTGGSTNEKLFF.

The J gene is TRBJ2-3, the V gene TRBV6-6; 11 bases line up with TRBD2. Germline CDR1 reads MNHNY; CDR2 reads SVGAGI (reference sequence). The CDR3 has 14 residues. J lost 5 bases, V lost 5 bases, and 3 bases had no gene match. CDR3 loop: CASSPTSGGDTQYF. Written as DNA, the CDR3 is TGTGCCAGCAGTCCTACTAGCGGGGGAGATACGCAGTATTTT.

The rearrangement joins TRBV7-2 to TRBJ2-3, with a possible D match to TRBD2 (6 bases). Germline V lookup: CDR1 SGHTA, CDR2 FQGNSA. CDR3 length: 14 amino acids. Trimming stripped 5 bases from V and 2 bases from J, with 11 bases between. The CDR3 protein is CASSTQLATDTQYF. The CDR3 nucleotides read TGTGCCAGCAGCACCCAACTAGCCACAGATACGCAGTATTTT.